Below, 5 T cell receptor beta chains from the same sample are listed, as sequenced in a study of regulatory T cells in long-lasting Graves disease. Documented time point: newly diagnosed GD, antithyroid drugs for less than 3 months. PBMCs provided the RNA from which the TCR library was made. Construction of TCR beta libraries relied on iRepertoire HTBI primers and on Arm-PCR targeting CDR3 regions. TCRdb itself ran the multiplex PCR reads through MiXCR, one entry per CDR3 protein. Altogether about 430,000 distinct CDR3 sequences are present, over 12% being singletons, with the ten largest covering about 7.6%. These same data were also listed under a study on T cells in Graves' hyperthyroidism and ophthalmopathy.

The specimen was peripheral blood mononuclear cells (PBMCs), collected at new diagnosis, from a patient treated with antithyroid drugs. The receptors stem from a woman aged 40 to 50 with Graves disease.

This clonotype was detected many times. This rearrangement joins TRBV7-2 to TRBJ1-2, with D unclear. CDR3 length: 17 amino acids. Germline lookup yields CDR1 SGHTA and CDR2 FQGNSA. V gave up 2 bases and J gave up 4 bases, with 20 bases separating them. CDR3 coding DNA: TGTGCCAGCAGCTTATCGGAATTAGGACCGTGGAGCTATGGCTACACCTTC. This sequence encodes CASSLSELGPWSYGYTF.

This clonotype showed up many times. V and J are TRBV19 and TRBJ2-1; 12 bases fit TRBD2. The CDR3 consists of 18 residues. Trimming removed 5 bases from V and 1 base from J; junction bases left unmatched: 9. Germline V gene lookup returns CDR1 LNHDA and CDR2 SQIVND (reference sequence). DNA of the CDR3: TGTGCCAGTAGTCCGACTAGCGGGAGAGGAAAATCCTACAATGAGCAGTTCTTC. It codes for CASSPTSGRGKSYNEQFF.

The rearrangement uses TRBV28 and TRBJ2-5, with a possible D match to TRBD2 (6 bases). V dropped 10 bases and J dropped 7 bases, with 13 bases sitting between them. The germline gives CDR1 MDHEN, CDR2 SYDVKM. This CDR3 region has 11 residues. CDR3 in amino acids: CATNRGGTQYF. CDR3 nucleotide sequence: TGTGCCACCAACCGGGGAGGGACCCAGTACTTC.

This clonotype was counted between two and nine times. The chain couples TRBV7-9 to TRBJ2-7; 10 nucleotides align to TRBD1. The CDR3 length is 16 residues. Germline V gene sequence: CDR1 SEHNR, CDR2 FQNEAQ (reference sequence). With 5 bases clipped from V and 5 bases from J, the junction kept 12 bases outside the gene matches. The CDR3 region has the DNA TGTGCCAGCAGCCAACCCGACAGGGGGCTGCAGCACGAGCAGTACTTC. Amino acids: CASSQPDRGLQHEQYF. Supplemented by reference TRBV7-9 and TRBJ2-7, the full variable domain reads DTGVSQNPRHKITKRGQNVTFRCDPISEHNRLYWYRQTLGQGPEFLTYFQNEAQLEKSRLLSDRFSAERPKGSFSTLEIQRTEQGDSAMYLCASSQPDRGLQHEQYFGPGTRLTVT.

This clonotype was seen ten or more times. This rearrangement joins TRBV11-2 to TRBJ2-7, with 7 bases fitting TRBD1. J gave up 3 bases and V 4 bases, and 6 bases lay outside the gene matches. CDR1 is SGHAT, CDR2 FQNNGV, per germline. The CDR3 length is 14 residues. CDR3: CASSSRDRRYEQYF. The CDR3 DNA follows: TGTGCCAGCAGCTCCAGGGACAGACGCTACGAGCAGTACTTC.